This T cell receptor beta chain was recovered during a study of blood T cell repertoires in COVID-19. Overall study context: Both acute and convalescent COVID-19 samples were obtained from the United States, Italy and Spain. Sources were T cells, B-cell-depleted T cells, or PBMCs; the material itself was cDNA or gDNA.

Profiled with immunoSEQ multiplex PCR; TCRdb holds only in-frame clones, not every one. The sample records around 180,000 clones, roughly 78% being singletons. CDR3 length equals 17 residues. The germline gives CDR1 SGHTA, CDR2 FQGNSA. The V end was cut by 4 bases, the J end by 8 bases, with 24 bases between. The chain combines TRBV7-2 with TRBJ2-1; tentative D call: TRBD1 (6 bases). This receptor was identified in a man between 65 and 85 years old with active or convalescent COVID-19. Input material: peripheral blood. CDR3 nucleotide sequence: TGTGCCAGCAGCTCCCCCTCCAGGGGATGGGGTTTCCATGAGCAGTTCTTC. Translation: CASSSPSRGWGFHEQFF. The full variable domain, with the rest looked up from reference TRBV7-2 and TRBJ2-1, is GAGVSQSPSNKVTEKGKDVELRCDPISGHTALYWYRQSLGQGLEFLIYFQGNSAPDKSGLPSDRFSAERTGGSVSTLTIQRTQQEDSAVYLCASSSPSRGWGFHEQFFGPGTRLTVL.